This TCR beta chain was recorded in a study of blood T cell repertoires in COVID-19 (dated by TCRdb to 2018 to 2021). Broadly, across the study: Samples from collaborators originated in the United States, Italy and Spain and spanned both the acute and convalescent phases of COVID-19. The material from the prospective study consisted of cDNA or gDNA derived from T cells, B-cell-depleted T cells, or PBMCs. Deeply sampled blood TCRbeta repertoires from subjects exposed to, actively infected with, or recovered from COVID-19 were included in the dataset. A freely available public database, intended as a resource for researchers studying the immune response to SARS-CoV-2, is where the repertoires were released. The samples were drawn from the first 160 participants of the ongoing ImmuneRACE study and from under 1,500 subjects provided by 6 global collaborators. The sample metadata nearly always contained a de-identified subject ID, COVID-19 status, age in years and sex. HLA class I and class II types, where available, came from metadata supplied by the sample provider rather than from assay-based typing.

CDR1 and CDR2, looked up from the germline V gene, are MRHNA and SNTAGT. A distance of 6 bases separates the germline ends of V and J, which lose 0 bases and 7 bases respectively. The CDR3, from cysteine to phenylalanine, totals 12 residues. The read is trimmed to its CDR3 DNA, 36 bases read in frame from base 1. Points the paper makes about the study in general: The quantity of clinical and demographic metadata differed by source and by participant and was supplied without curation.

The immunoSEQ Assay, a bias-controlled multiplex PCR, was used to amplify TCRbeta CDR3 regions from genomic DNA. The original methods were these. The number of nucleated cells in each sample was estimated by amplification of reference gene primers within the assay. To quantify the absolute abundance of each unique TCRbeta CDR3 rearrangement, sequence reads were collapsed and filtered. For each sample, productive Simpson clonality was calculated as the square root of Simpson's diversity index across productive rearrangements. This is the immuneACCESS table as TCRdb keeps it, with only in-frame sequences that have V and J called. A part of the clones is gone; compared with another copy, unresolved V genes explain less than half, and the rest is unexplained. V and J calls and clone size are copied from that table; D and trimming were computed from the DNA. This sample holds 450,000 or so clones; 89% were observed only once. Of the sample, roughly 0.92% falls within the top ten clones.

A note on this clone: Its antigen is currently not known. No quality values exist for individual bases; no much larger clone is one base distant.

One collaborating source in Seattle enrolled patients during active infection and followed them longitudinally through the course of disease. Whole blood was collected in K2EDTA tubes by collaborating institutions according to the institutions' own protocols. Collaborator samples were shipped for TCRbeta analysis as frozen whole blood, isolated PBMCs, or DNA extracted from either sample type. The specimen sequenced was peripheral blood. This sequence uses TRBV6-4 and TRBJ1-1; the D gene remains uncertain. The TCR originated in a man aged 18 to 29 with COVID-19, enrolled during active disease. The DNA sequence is TGTGCCAGCAGTGACTCGGGGAGTGAAGCTTTCTTT. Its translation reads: CASSDSGSEAFF.